The 20 T cell receptor beta chains reported below all come from one sample, sequenced in a study of T cell responses to AZD1222 COVID-19 vaccine. Only in-frame clones appear in the TCRdb table, and some are missing; sequencing was by immunoSEQ multiplex PCR. The sample yields about 120,000 clones, about 90% seen once. The specimen comprised peripheral blood, sampled 28 days after the second AZD1222 dose. Receptor source: an adult who received the AZD1222 COVID-19 vaccine.

This clone has only one observation. The rearrangement uses TRBV7-2 and TRBJ2-2; the D is unclear. Looked up from germline, CDR1 is SGHTA and CDR2 is FQGNSA. This CDR3 comprises 14 residues. The V end lost 5 bases, the J end lost 6 bases, and 13 bases lay between the germline ends. The CDR3 bases are TGTGCCAGCAGCCCCACCCCGGCGCCCGGGGAGCTGTTTTTT. Translation gives CASSPTPAPGELFF.

Only one count was recorded for this clone. The chain joins TRBV5-1 to TRBJ1-6, with D unresolved. The CDR3 has 13 amino acids. CDR1 and CDR2 from the germline V gene are SGHRS and YFSETQ. V was pared by 5 bases and J by 7 bases, with 10 bases between. CDR3 region: CASRAEPNSPLHF. The CDR3 nucleotides read TGCGCCAGCAGGGCGGAACCCAATTCACCCCTCCACTTT.

The V and J genes are TRBV7-3 and TRBJ2-3; TRBD2 might be the D (5 bases). The CDR3 extends over 15 amino acids. Germline V gene sequence: CDR1 SGHTA, CDR2 FQGTGA. V gave up 2 bases and J gave up 1 base, with 10 bases separating them. Here the CDR3 DNA reads TGTGCCAGCAGCTTAGTTAGCGTGGGCACAGATACGCAGTATTTT. Translating it yields CASSLVSVGTDTQYF.

V usage is TRBV28 and J usage is TRBJ2-1; tentatively, D is TRBD1 or TRBD2 (6 bases each). The CDR3 loop spans 15 amino acids. V gave up 3 bases and J gave up 0 bases, with 9 bases separating them. Germline CDR1 MDHEN, CDR2 SYDVKM. The CDR3 sequence: CASSLGGLSYNEQFF. CDR3 DNA: TGTGCCAGCAGTTTGGGGGGCCTCTCCTACAATGAGCAGTTCTTC.

V is TRBV28 and J is TRBJ1-1; D gene unclear. The CDR3 spans 13 residues. Trimming pared 6 bases from V and 3 bases from J, leaving 11 bases between. Germline V gene sequence: CDR1 MDHEN, CDR2 SYDVKM. The CDR3 region is CASRLDPYTEAFF. The DNA of the CDR3 is TGTGCCAGCAGATTAGATCCTTACACTGAAGCTTTCTTT.

A remark on this clone: It is unclear where the CDR3 begins or ends on the DNA, so no DNA is shown, and the CDR3 is as TCRdb lists it. The CDR3 sequence: CASSSSGGHNQPQHF. This chain joins TRBV6-2 or TRBV6-3 and TRBJ1-5. The CDR3 extends over 15 residues, inclusive of both ends. The V gene's germline CDR1 is MNHEY and CDR2 SVGEGT.

V usage is TRBV4-1 and J usage is TRBJ1-6, with D perhaps matching TRBD1 (6 bases). Germline V gene lookup returns CDR1 MGHRA and CDR2 YSYEKL. Trimming left V 4 bases short and J 3 bases short, with 13 bases between. The CDR3 has 16 residues. Written as DNA, the CDR3 is TGCGCCAGCAGCCGAGAAGGAGGGGGCTATAATTCACCCCTCCACTTT. Protein product: CASSREGGGYNSPLHF.

V gene TRBV10-1 combines with J gene TRBJ1-4, with 8 positions matching TRBD1. The CDR3 length is 14 residues. Looked up from germline, CDR1 is WNHNN and CDR2 is SYGVQD (reference sequence). V was clipped by 6 bases and J by 8 bases; unmatched bases: 8. The DNA of the CDR3 is TGCGCCAGCAGCCCCGGACAGGGAGAAGAAAAACTGTTTTTT. As protein: CASSPGQGEEKLFF.

V and J are TRBV6-1 and TRBJ1-6; D is unresolved. The germline gives CDR1 MNHNS, CDR2 SASEGT. V lost 0 bases to trimming and J lost 10 bases, with 10 bases between them. This CDR3 comprises 14 residues. CDR3 region: CASSEAGLRSPLHF. In nucleotides, the CDR3 is TGTGCCAGCAGTGAAGCGGGGTTGCGGTCACCCCTCCACTTT.

This clone was recorded at least ten times. The V gene is TRBV3-1 (or the pseudogene TRBV3-2), the J gene TRBJ2-3, with D possibly matching TRBD2 (6 bases). The CDR3 is made up of 16 amino acids. Germline CDR1 and CDR2: LGHDT and YNNKEL (reference sequence). V lost 1 base and J 0 bases, leaving 11 bases between the germline ends. CDR3: CASSQGSGLSTDTQYF. The CDR3 DNA is TGTGCCAGCAGCCAAGGTAGCGGCCTGAGCACAGATACGCAGTATTTT.

CDR3 in amino acids: CASSLGILYGYTF. DNA of the CDR3: TGCGCCAGCAGCTTGGGTATACTATATGGCTACACCTTC. The chain is built from TRBV5-1 and TRBJ1-2; D gene unclear. This CDR3 spans 13 amino acids. The ends were cut back, 0 bases at V and 5 bases at J, with 8 bases in the middle. Germline CDR1 SGHRS, CDR2 YFSETQ.

This chain links TRBV7-3 with TRBJ2-1; 11 bases agree with TRBD2. V trimming: 4 bases; J trimming: 2 bases; junction bases outside the gene matches: 4. Germline lookup yields CDR1 SGHTA and CDR2 FQGTGA. The CDR3 sequence is 16 residues long. CDR3 amino acids: CASSSTSGGPYNEQFF. DNA of the CDR3: TGTGCCAGCAGCTCCACTAGCGGGGGCCCCTACAATGAGCAGTTCTTC.

V and J are TRBV6-6 and TRBJ1-1, with D maybe TRBD1 (5 bases). V was shortened by 7 bases and J by 1 base, with 10 bases between the two germline ends. This CDR3 has 13 amino acids. Germline CDR1 and CDR2: MNHNY and SVGAGI (reference sequence). CDR3 sequence: CASIMTENTEAFF. The CDR3 DNA reads TGTGCCAGCATTATGACAGAGAACACTGAAGCTTTCTTT.

The chain carries TRBV5-5 and TRBJ2-1; D remains ambiguous. The CDR3 covers 11 residues. Germline CDR1 and CDR2: SGHKS and YYEKEE (reference sequence). V lost 2 bases and J 10 bases, leaving 7 bases between the germline ends. The CDR3 region is CASSFSLEQFF. Written as DNA, the CDR3 is TGTGCCAGCAGCTTTTCCCTGGAGCAGTTCTTC.

This clone was detected once. J is TRBJ1-1 and V is TRBV18; no clear D gene. The V and J ends lost 10 bases and 0 bases respectively, with 15 bases between them. The CDR3 is 14 amino acids. In germline, CDR1 is KGHSH, CDR2 LQKENI. The CDR3 region is CATFPVNLNTEAFF. The CDR3 nucleotides read TGTGCCACTTTCCCGGTAAATTTGAACACTGAAGCTTTCTTT.

The gene calls are TRBV6-5 and TRBJ1-5; 7 nucleotides line up with TRBD1. This CDR3 region has 14 residues. V was pared by 7 bases and J by 2 bases, with 5 bases of the junction left unmatched. The germline CDR1 and CDR2 sequences are MNHEY and SVGAGI. CDR3 sequence: CASTLGGGNQPQHF. The CDR3, as DNA: TGTGCCAGCACGTTAGGGGGCGGCAATCAGCCCCAGCATTTT.

The chain is built from TRBV7-2 and TRBJ2-5; no clear D. Trimming pared 4 bases from V and 3 bases from J, leaving 15 bases between. There are 15 residues in the CDR3. Germline values: CDR1 SGHTA, CDR2 FQGNSA. This CDR3 reads CASSSFGMMEETQYF. CDR3 in DNA: TGTGCCAGCAGCTCGTTCGGTATGATGGAAGAGACCCAGTACTTC.

This chain joins TRBV5-4 and TRBJ1-2, with D uncertain. V lost 10 bases and J 7 bases, leaving 17 bases between the germline ends. This CDR3 is 12 amino acids long. CDR1 is SGHNT, CDR2 YYREEE, per germline (reference sequence). The CDR3 loop reads CAVGEPSGGYTF. The CDR3 DNA follows: TGTGCCGTTGGAGAACCTTCGGGTGGCTACACCTTC.

V gene TRBV10-3 combines with J gene TRBJ1-3; possibly TRBD1 for D (5 bases). The CDR3 has 16 residues. Germline V gene lookup returns CDR1 ENHRY and CDR2 SYGVKD. The ends were cut back, 3 bases at V and 4 bases at J, with 16 bases in the middle. The CDR3 here is CAISDPPGDVGNTIYF. CDR3 DNA: TGTGCCATCAGTGACCCCCCGGGGGATGTCGGAAACACCATATATTTT.

The V call is TRBV28, the J call TRBJ1-2, with D tentatively TRBD1 (5 bases). With 3 bases removed from V and 4 bases from J, the gap between germline ends came to 9 bases. The CDR3 is 13 amino acids. Germline values: CDR1 MDHEN, CDR2 SYDVKM. The CDR3 reads CASSFRGSYGYTF. The CDR3 region has the DNA TGTGCCAGCAGTTTCCGGGGGTCCTATGGCTACACCTTC.